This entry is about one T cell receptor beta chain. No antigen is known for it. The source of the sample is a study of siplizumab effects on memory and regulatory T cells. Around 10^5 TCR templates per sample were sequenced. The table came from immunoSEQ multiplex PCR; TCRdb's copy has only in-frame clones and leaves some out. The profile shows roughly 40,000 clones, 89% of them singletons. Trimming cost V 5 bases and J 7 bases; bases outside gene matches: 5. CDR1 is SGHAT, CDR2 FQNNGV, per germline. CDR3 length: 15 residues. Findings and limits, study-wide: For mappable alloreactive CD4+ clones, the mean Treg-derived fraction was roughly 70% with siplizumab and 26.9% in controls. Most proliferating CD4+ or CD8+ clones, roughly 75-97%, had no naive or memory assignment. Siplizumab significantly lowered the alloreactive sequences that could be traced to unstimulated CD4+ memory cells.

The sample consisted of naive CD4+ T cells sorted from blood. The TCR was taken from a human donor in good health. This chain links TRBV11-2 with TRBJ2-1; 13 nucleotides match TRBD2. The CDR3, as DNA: TGTGCCAGCAGCCCCGGGACTAGCGGGATTAATGAGCAGTTCTTC. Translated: CASSPGTSGINEQFF.